This TCR beta chain derives from a study of blood T cell repertoires in COVID-19. Background on the study: Material from acute and convalescent COVID-19 was sourced from the United States, Italy and Spain. The analysed material was cDNA or gDNA that came from T cells, B-cell-depleted T cells, or PBMCs.

CDR1 LNHDA and CDR2 SQIVND come from the germline V gene (reference sequence). The CDR3 consists of 14 residues. V shed 6 bases, J shed 5 bases, and the junction held 7 bases outside the gene matches. Per the original data handling: Nucleated cell number was recorded as an estimate derived from reference gene primer amplification. Sequencing was performed with immunoSEQ multiplex PCR; in TCRdb, only in-frame clones are kept and a portion is missing. V, J and clone size are taken as reported in that table, and D and trimming were inferred from the DNA itself. Here the sample spans about 130,000 clones, around 80% being singletons.

Material: peripheral blood. The chain couples TRBV19 to TRBJ1-5; 7 bases fit TRBD1. This clonotype was obtained from a man between 65 and 85 years old with acute or convalescent COVID-19. The CDR3, as DNA: TGTGCCAGTAGCTCTGACAGGGTATATCAGCCCCAGCATTTT. Translating gives CASSSDRVYQPQHF.